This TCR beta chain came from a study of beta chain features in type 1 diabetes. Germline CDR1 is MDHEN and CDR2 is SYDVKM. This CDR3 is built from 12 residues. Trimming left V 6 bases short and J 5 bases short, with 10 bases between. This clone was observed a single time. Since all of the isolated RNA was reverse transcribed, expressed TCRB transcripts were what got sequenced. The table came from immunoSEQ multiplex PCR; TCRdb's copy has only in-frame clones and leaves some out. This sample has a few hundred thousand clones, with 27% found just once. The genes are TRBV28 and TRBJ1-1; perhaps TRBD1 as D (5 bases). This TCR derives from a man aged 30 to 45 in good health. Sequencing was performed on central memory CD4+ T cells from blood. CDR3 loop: CASRIGGTEAFF. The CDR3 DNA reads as TGTGCCAGCAGAATTGGGGGAACTGAAGCTTTCTTT.